These 13 T cell receptor beta chains originate from one sample sequenced in a study of human T cells and chemical hapten exposure. Time point indicated: patch test 1, 2 weeks after DPC sensitization. Treatment in this sample: therapeutic diphenylcyclopropenone sensitization with weekly scalp DPC. TCRdb passed the RACE reads through MiXCR, listing each CDR3 protein once. The table includes approximately 82,000 distinct CDR3 sequences, more than 9% detected once. The sample consisted of whole blood, taken in connection with sensitization to the hapten diphenylcyclopropenone (DPC). The receptors were sampled from a man aged 35 to 55 with alopecia areata. Some clones in this sample may be carry-over from other donors' samples.

This clonotype was picked up many times. This chain joins TRBV11-1 and TRBJ1-1, with D possibly matching TRBD1 (5 bases). The CDR3 covers 15 residues. V was shortened by 2 bases and J by 7 bases, with 17 bases between the two germline ends. Germline V gene sequence: CDR1 SGHAT, CDR2 FQDESV (reference sequence). Written as DNA, the CDR3 is TGTGCCAGCAGCTTATTTCAGGGACCTAGGAATGAAGCTTTCTTT. Translated, it gives CASSLFQGPRNEAFF.

This clonotype was counted a few times. The rearrangement links TRBV14 to TRBJ1-1; no firm D call. V shed 1 base and J shed 4 bases, with 13 bases lying between them. This CDR3 has 15 amino acids. CDR1 and CDR2 from the germline V gene are SGHDN and FVKESK. The CDR3 loop reads CASSQVRVPSTEAFF. The CDR3, as DNA: TGTGCCAGCAGCCAAGTTAGGGTACCCTCCACTGAAGCTTTCTTT.

This chain uses TRBV6-5 with TRBJ2-7; 9 bases are shared with TRBD1. J lost 2 bases, V lost 5 bases, and 10 bases had no gene match. The CDR3 runs to 16 residues. Germline CDR1 MNHEY, CDR2 SVGAGI. The CDR3 protein is CASSGTGGGFPYEQYF. The CDR3 DNA reads TGTGCCAGCAGTGGCACAGGGGGCGGGTTCCCCTACGAGCAGTACTTC.

The rearrangement links TRBV10-3 to TRBJ2-3; D is perhaps TRBD1 or TRBD2 (5 bases each). The CDR3 sequence is 14 residues long. Deletions cut 0 bases from V and 7 bases from J, with 11 bases between. The germline V gene has CDR1 ENHRY and CDR2 SYGVKD. The CDR3 loop reads CAISESGTVYTQYF. The CDR3 DNA reads as TGTGCCATCAGTGAGTCCGGGACCGTTTATACGCAGTATTTT.

This clonotype has a handful of counts. This chain connects TRBV5-1 to TRBJ2-3; possible D gene TRBD1, 6 bases. V was cut by 0 bases and J by 3 bases, with 14 bases left in between. This CDR3 contains 16 residues. CDR1 SGHRS and CDR2 YFSETQ come from the germline V gene. CDR3 loop: CASSLVTGKATDTQYF. The CDR3 nucleotides are TGCGCCAGCAGCTTGGTCACAGGGAAGGCGACAGATACGCAGTATTTT.

This rearrangement joins TRBV11-2 to TRBJ1-3; D possibly corresponds to TRBD1 (5 bases). There are 15 residues in the CDR3. The V end lost 4 bases, the J end lost 0 bases, and 10 bases lay between the germline ends. CDR1 and CDR2 (germline): SGHAT, FQNNGV. CDR3 nucleotide sequence: TGTGCCAGCAGCTCGGGACGTATCTCTGGAAACACCATATATTTT. Amino acid sequence: CASSSGRISGNTIYF.

Details on this clonotype: At one end the junction does not follow the germline gene, possibly because of a read error. This sequence joins TRBV20-1 and TRBJ1-4; TRBD1 matches 9 bases. Germline CDR1 is DFQATT and CDR2 is SNEGSKA (reference sequence). The CDR3 is 18 amino acids. The CDR3 bases are TGCAGTGCTAGAGAGTTTGGGACAGGGTTGGTGACTAATGAAAAACTGATTTTT. Encoded protein: CSAREFGTGLVTNEKLIF.

The chain combines TRBV5-1 with TRBJ2-1, with TRBD2 matching over 8 bases. There are 17 residues in the CDR3. V was pared by 2 bases and J by 0 bases, with 7 bases of the junction left unmatched. CDR1 is SGHRS, CDR2 YFSETQ, per germline. The CDR3 protein is CASSFGSGASSYNEQFF. CDR3 DNA: TGCGCCAGCAGCTTTGGTAGCGGGGCAAGCTCCTACAATGAGCAGTTCTTC.

This clonotype was counted only a few times. The genes are TRBV3-1 and TRBJ1-1, with D uncertain. The germline V gene has CDR1 LGHDT and CDR2 YNNKEL (reference sequence). CDR3 length equals 13 residues. Trimming pared 1 base from V and 3 bases from J, leaving 6 bases between. The CDR3 DNA sequence: TGTGCCAGCAGCCAAGTTTTGGACACTGAAGCTTTCTTT. Translated: CASSQVLDTEAFF. Filled out from reference TRBV3-1 and TRBJ1-1, the complete variable domain reads DTAVSQTPKYLVTQMGNDKSIKCEQNLGHDTMYWYKQDSKKFLKIMFSYNNKELIINETVPNRFSPKSPDKAHLNLHINSLELGDSAVYFCASSQVLDTEAFFGQGTRLTVV.

In this sample, this clonotype turned up a few times. The chain employs TRBV25-1 and TRBJ2-3, with 13 positions matching TRBD2. CDR1 is MGHDK, CDR2 SYGVNS, per germline. The trim removed 4 bases at V and 0 bases at J, leaving 16 bases unmatched. The CDR3 spans 21 residues. The CDR3 coding sequence is TGTGCCAGCAGTGGCGGATGGCCCCGGACTAGCGGGAGTAGGAGCACAGATACGCAGTATTTT. Protein sequence: CASSGGWPRTSGSRSTDTQYF.

This clonotype was counted a few times. This rearrangement joins TRBV5-1 to TRBJ2-5, with TRBD1 matching over 9 bases. In germline, CDR1 is SGHRS, CDR2 YFSETQ. This CDR3 has 14 residues. The trim removed 4 bases at V and 4 bases at J, leaving 5 bases unmatched. CDR3 amino acids: CASSTTGGPETQYF. The CDR3, as DNA: TGCGCCAGCAGCACAACAGGGGGCCCAGAGACCCAGTACTTC.

This clonotype was seen at least ten times. The genes are TRBV19 and TRBJ1-5; the D gene is possibly TRBD1 (5 bases). The CDR3 contains 15 residues. Germline V CDR1 and CDR2: LNHDA, SQIVND (reference sequence). The V end was cut by 5 bases, the J end by 6 bases, with 17 bases between. CDR3 protein: CASSSSGKGFQPQHF. CDR3 bases: TGTGCCAGTAGTTCTTCGGGGAAGGGGTTTCAGCCCCAGCATTTT.

The CDR3 DNA sequence: TGTGCCAGCAGTCAGTACAGGGGAGGCCCCTACGAGCAGTACTTC. Its translation: CASSQYRGGPYEQYF. The chain is built from TRBV28 and TRBJ2-7, with D possibly TRBD1 on 7 matching bases. Germline lookup yields CDR1 MDHEN and CDR2 SYDVKM. The V end was cut by 5 bases, the J end by 2 bases, with 16 bases between. The CDR3 contains 15 residues.